The clone carrying this TCR beta chain turned up a few times. The record originates from a study of blood T cell repertoires in COVID-19. Study-wide context: PBMCs, B-cell-depleted T cells, or T cells provided the cDNA or gDNA that made up the material.

CDR3 size: 14 residues. V shed 3 bases and J shed 1 base, with 10 bases lying between them. Per the germline V gene, CDR1 is SNHLY and CDR2 is FYNNEI. In assigning cohorts, the study relied on participant-reported clinical history. Two negative PCRs, clearance, or symptom resolution characterized the recovered Cohort 3 donors. This table comes from immunoSEQ multiplex PCR, and its TCRdb copy is limited to in-frame clones, with some not included. The profile covers about 180,000 clones, with 78% appearing a single time and roughly a sixth taken by the ten largest. The TCR was taken from a woman in her forties or fifties who had recovered from COVID-19. The chain uses TRBV2 and TRBJ2-7; D is uncertain. The sequenced sample was PBMCs or T cells enriched from blood (not recorded which). Here the CDR3 reads CASSEETNSYEQYF. In DNA, the CDR3 is TGTGCCAGCAGTGAGGAGACCAATTCCTACGAGCAGTACTTC.